These T cell receptor beta chains were read from a single sample in a study of T cell clonotyping in hematopoietic cell transplantation. Clones were sequenced by immunoSEQ multiplex PCR, and TCRdb holds only the in-frame ones, with some missing. This table holds 15,000 or so clones, just over 95% found once. Sequences were derived from peripheral blood mononuclear cells, sampled 30 days after allogeneic stem cell transplant. The receptors stem from a female patient aged 45-60 years who had an allogeneic stem cell transplant from an unrelated donor, so T cells may come from the graft donor. Some clones in this sample may be carry-over from other donors' samples. CDR3s include the opening cysteine and the closing phenylalanine or tryptophan. The D gene is left open where the match is weak. Size values are once, few and many counts, or a class for expanded clones, and some rows have none.

>TRBJ1-1|.|once|TRBV4-1
TGCGCCAGCAGCCACAGGGTTATGAACACTGAAGCTTTCTTT
CASSHRVMNTEAFF
>TRBJ1-4|.|.|TRBV4-1
TGCGCCAGCAGCCAAGGGGACACCAGGGGTGAAAAACTGTTTTTT
CASSQGDTRGEKLFF
>TRBJ1-1|TRBD1|.|TRBV14
TGTGCCAGCAGCCGAGCCAACACAGGGGCCAGCACTGAAGCTTTCTTT
CASSRANTGASTEAFF
>TRBJ2-2|.|.|TRBV19
TGTGCCAGTAGTTGGACAGAGAACACCGGGGAGCTGTTTTTT
CASSWTENTGELFF
>TRBJ2-7|TRBD2|.|TRBV2
TGTGCCAGCAGTTTCCGACCGGGGGGCTACGAGCAGTACTTC
CASSFRPGGYEQYF
>TRBJ1-6|.|.|TRBV19
TGTGCCAGTAGTATTACAGGGTCTCCGGATTCACCCCTCCACTTT
CASSITGSPDSPLHF
>TRBJ1-2|.|.|TRBV5-6
TGTGCCAGCAGCTTGGCAAAAAACTATGGCTACACCTTC
CASSLAKNYGYTF
>TRBJ1-5|.|once|TRBV30
TGTGCCTGGAGTGTAGGCGAGAGGCCCAATCAGCCCCAGCATTTT
CAWSVGERPNQPQHF
>TRBJ2-2|.|.|TRBV6-5
TGTGCCAGCTTTGGAGGGCCCGGGGAGCTGTTTTTT
CASFGGPGELFF
>TRBJ1-2|TRBD1|.|TRBV29-1
TGCAGCGTAGGGGACAGGGGTGGGTACGGCTACACCTTC
CSVGDRGGYGYTF
>TRBJ2-5|.|.|TRBV27
TGTGCCAGCAGTGAGCTAGGGTACCAAGAGACCCAGTACTTC
CASSELGYQETQYF
>TRBJ2-5|.|.|TRBV6-5
TGTGCCAGCAGTTATGCGGTACAAGAGACCCAGTACTTC
CASSYAVQETQYF
>TRBJ2-1|TRBD1|.|TRBV6-4
TGTGCCAGCAGTCCCGCGCCGGGACAGAACAATGAGCAGTTCTTC
CASSPAPGQNNEQFF
>TRBJ1-4|TRBD1|once|TRBV6-1
TGTGCCAGCAGTGATGGGCAGGGGGCAAATGAAAAACTGTTTTTT
CASSDGQGANEKLFF
>TRBJ2-2|.|once|TRBV6-6
TGTGCCAGCAGCGAACAGTATACGAACACCGGGGAGCTGTTTTTT
CASSEQYTNTGELFF
>TRBJ1-2|.|.|TRBV7-2
TGTGCCAGCAGCCTGGGGAGTACTCAGGACTATGGCTACACCTTC
CASSLGSTQDYGYTF
>TRBJ2-7|.|.|TRBV6-6
TGTGCCAGCAGAGGTGATAAGGGGAAATGGGACGAGCAGTACTTC
CASRGDKGKWDEQYF
>TRBJ1-1|.|.|TRBV11-2
TGTGCCAGCAGGGCGGGAGTGGGCGGCATCCTCACTGAAGCTTTCTTT
CASRAGVGGILTEAFF
>TRBJ2-5|.|.|TRBV7-2
TGTGCCAGCAGCTTAGGGCAGAACCAAGAGACCCAGTACTTC
CASSLGQNQETQYF
>TRBJ1-2|.|once|TRBV6-6
TGTGCCAGCAGAGCGGGATCCTATGGCTACACCTTC
CASRAGSYGYTF
>TRBJ1-1|TRBD1|.|TRBV6-1
TGTGCCAGCAGTGCCCGGACAGGGGGCACTGAAGCTTTCTTT
CASSARTGGTEAFF
>TRBJ1-5|.|.|TRBV14
TGTGCCAGCAGCCTCCAGGGAGGATCAGGTTTTCAGCCCCAGCATTTT
CASSLQGGSGFQPQHF
>TRBJ2-7|.|.|TRBV19
TGTGCCAGTAGTATAGACAGGGTGGACGAGCAGTACTTC
CASSIDRVDEQYF